This T cell receptor beta chain comes out of a study of CD8+ T cells in alopecia areata. The V end lost 0 bases, the J end lost 7 bases, and 11 bases lay between the germline ends. The CDR3 extends over 13 amino acids. CDR1 is SGHRS and CDR2 is YFSETQ in the germline V gene. Treatment in this sample: oral pan-JAK inhibitor, 5-10 mg twice daily. Peripheral blood samples and lesional scalp punch biopsies were obtained from alopecia areata patients. A few counts support this clone. Its matching antigen is unknown. RNA was extracted and reverse transcribed into cDNA as the sequencing template. Sequenced by immunoSEQ multiplex PCR; TCRdb stores in-frame clones only, minus some. The sample shows some 200,000 clones, roughly 44% of them seen only once. Regarding the study as a whole: Among the 100 top clones, expanded CD8+ clones, like scalp clonality, were significantly decreased by tofacitinib. Persistence of many expanded lesional clones was seen in scalp and blood during tofacitinib.

The gene calls are TRBV5-1 and TRBJ2-7; tentatively, D is TRBD1 or TRBD2 (5 bases each). The sequencing here drew on CD4+ T cells sorted from blood, taken between weeks 36 and 40, from a patient treated with tofacitinib. This clonotype originated in a human donor with alopecia areata. The CDR3 loop reads CASSLVRDGEQYF. CDR3 DNA sequence: TGCGCCAGCAGCTTGGTCAGGGACGGAGAGCAGTACTTC.